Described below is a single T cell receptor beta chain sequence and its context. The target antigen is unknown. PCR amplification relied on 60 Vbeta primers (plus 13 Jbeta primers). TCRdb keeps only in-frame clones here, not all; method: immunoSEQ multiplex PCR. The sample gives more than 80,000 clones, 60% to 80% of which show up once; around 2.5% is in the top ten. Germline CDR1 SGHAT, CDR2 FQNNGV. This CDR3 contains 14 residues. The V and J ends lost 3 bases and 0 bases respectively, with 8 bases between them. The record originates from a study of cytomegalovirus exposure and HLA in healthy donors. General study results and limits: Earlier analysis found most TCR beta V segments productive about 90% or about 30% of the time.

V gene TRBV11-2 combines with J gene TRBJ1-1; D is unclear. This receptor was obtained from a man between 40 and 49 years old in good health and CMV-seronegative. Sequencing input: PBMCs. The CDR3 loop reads CASSLSHLNTEAFF. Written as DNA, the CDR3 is TGTGCCAGCAGCTTGTCCCATTTGAACACTGAAGCTTTCTTT.